The table lists the clone carrying this T cell receptor (beta chain) with many counts. What it recognizes is unknown. This entry comes from a study of CD8 T cells in ankylosing spondylitis. Making the TCR beta libraries involved quantitative 5'-RACE with molecular barcodes. Via MiXCR, TCRdb re-called the 5' RACE reads, giving one row per CDR3 protein. The sample has 250,000 to 350,000 distinct CDR3 sequences; roughly 20% are singletons. General study findings and limits: Disease-linked clones displayed a CD8+ phenotype and appeared relatively rarely in peripheral blood. Seemingly distinctive of ankylosing spondylitis blood was a TCR beta motif formed by eight highly homologous variants. Disease-linked clones were reportedly significantly enriched in matched ankylosing spondylitis synovial fluid.

This CDR3 is 12 amino acids long. The ends were cut back, 7 bases at V and 7 bases at J, with 11 bases in the middle. The clonotype comes from a male donor with ankylosing spondylitis or in good health (not recorded which). Specimen: blood, either unsorted or a sorted T cell fraction (not recorded which). The genes are TRBV12-3 or TRBV12-4 and TRBJ2-1, with D possibly TRBD1 on 5 matching bases. This CDR3 reads CASIRKGNEQFF. The DNA for the CDR3 is TGTGCCAGCATTAGAAAGGGGAATGAGCAGTTCTTC.